Following are 22 T cell receptor beta chains from one sample sequenced in a study of shared clonotypes between healthy human individuals. The protocol was immunoSEQ multiplex PCR, while the TCRdb copy is restricted to in-frame clones and leaves out a portion. The sample lists more than 900,000 clones, around three quarters occurring once. Sample: memory CD4+ T cells from PBMCs. Subset here: CD45RA-negative fraction. All receptors derive from a man between 18 and 35 years old in good health. Some clones in this sample may be carry-over from other donors' samples.

Turning to this clone: The junction departs from germline at one end; a sequencing error may be responsible. This chain's CDR3 is CASSLMASDNEQFF. CDR3 DNA: TGCGCCAGCAGCTTGATGGCCTCCGACAATGAGCAGTTCTTC. This rearrangement joins TRBV5-1 to TRBJ2-7; the D is unclear. Near its end, the DNA agrees better with TRBJ2-1, so the J call may be wrong. This CDR3 spans 14 amino acids. CDR1 is SGHRS and CDR2 is YFSETQ in the germline V gene.

This clone was counted between two and nine times. The rearrangement joins TRBV7-2 to TRBJ1-4; D is possibly TRBD1 (6 bases). Germline CDR1 is SGHTA and CDR2 is FQGNSA. The CDR3 extends over 14 amino acids. V lost 5 bases to trimming and J lost 7 bases, with 14 bases between them. This CDR3 reads CASSPGGGGEKLFF. The DNA for the CDR3 is TGTGCCAGCAGCCCGGGGGGGGGCGGTGAAAAACTGTTTTTT.

The V and J genes are TRBV11-2 and TRBJ1-1; possible D gene TRBD1, 5 bases. CDR3 length: 15 amino acids. The germline V and J ends were trimmed by 8 bases and 4 bases, with 20 bases remaining between them. Germline CDR1 SGHAT, CDR2 FQNNGV. CDR3 in amino acids: CASAPSSGGTTEAFF. CDR3 nucleotide sequence: TGTGCCAGCGCCCCCTCCTCCGGGGGGACCACTGAAGCTTTCTTT. The whole variable domain, remainder taken from reference TRBV11-2 and TRBJ1-1, is EAGVAQSPRYKIIEKRQSVAFWCNPISGHATLYWYQQILGQGPKLLIQFQNNGVVDDSQLPKDRFSAERLKGVDSTLKIQPAKLEDSAVYLCASAPSSGGTTEAFFGQGTRLTVV.

Of note for this clone: Other DNA sequences in this sample translate to the same CDR3. V and J are TRBV5-1 and TRBJ2-3, with no clear D. CDR1 and CDR2 (germline): SGHRS, YFSETQ. This CDR3 spans 12 amino acids. The V end lost 2 bases, the J end lost 2 bases, and 3 bases lay between the germline ends. The CDR3 DNA follows: TGCGCCAGCAGCTTAAACACAGATACGCAGTATTTT. Encoded protein: CASSLNTDTQYF. Supplemented by reference TRBV5-1 and TRBJ2-3, the full variable domain reads KAGVTQTPRYLIKTRGQQVTLSCSPISGHRSVSWYQQTPGQGLQFLFEYFSETQRNKGNFPGRFSGRQFSNSRSEMNVSTLELGDSALYLCASSLNTDTQYFGPGTRLTVL.

This chain links TRBV28 with TRBJ1-1; D possibly corresponds to TRBD1 (5 bases). Germline V gene lookup returns CDR1 MDHEN and CDR2 SYDVKM. The length of the CDR3 is 15 residues. V lost 6 bases to trimming and J lost 3 bases, with 17 bases between them. The CDR3 is CASSGRGRGDTEAFF. CDR3 DNA sequence: TGTGCCAGCAGCGGAAGGGGCCGGGGTGACACTGAAGCTTTCTTT.

Details on this clone: Other DNA sequences in the sample encode the same CDR3. The V call is TRBV7-2, the J call TRBJ1-2; D gene uncertain. V was shortened by 4 bases and J by 0 bases, with 0 bases between the two germline ends. The CDR3 is 11 amino acids. The germline CDR1 and CDR2 sequences are SGHTA and FQGNSA. The CDR3 DNA reads as TGTGCCAGCAGCTCTAACTATGGCTACACCTTC. Encoded protein: CASSSNYGYTF.

The rearrangement uses TRBV6-6 and TRBJ1-1; TRBD1 matches at 7 bases. Looked up from germline, CDR1 is MNHNY and CDR2 is SVGAGI (reference sequence). This CDR3 has 14 residues. The J segment lost 2 bases and the V segment lost 6 bases, leaving 6 bases of the junction unmatched. CDR3 bases: TGTGCCAGCAGACCGGGACAGTTAAACACTGAAGCTTTCTTT. Its protein product is CASRPGQLNTEAFF.

Comment on this clone: A read error is the likely source, as a far larger clone sits one nucleotide away. No conserved phenylalanine or tryptophan ends this CDR3, so it is likely a read error. V is TRBV2 and J is TRBJ1-5; D possibly corresponds to TRBD1 (5 bases). Trimming pared 6 bases from V and 9 bases from J, leaving 12 bases between. Germline-derived CDR1 and CDR2 are SNHLY and FYNNEI. The CDR3 runs 12 residues. CDR3 in DNA: TGTGCCAGCAGGGGGCCAAGGGGGCCCCAGCATCTT. Its translation is CASRGPRGPQHL.

The chain carries TRBV5-1 and TRBJ2-7, with 7 positions matching TRBD2. V lost 0 bases and J lost 0; bases outside the gene matches: 6. Germline V gives CDR1 SGHRS, CDR2 YFSETQ. CDR3 size: 16 residues. CDR3 DNA: TGCGCCAGCAGCTTGGGCCCTAGCGGAGCCTCCTACGAGCAGTACTTC. Translating it yields CASSLGPSGASYEQYF.

The chain links TRBV10-3 to TRBJ1-4; 8 positions agree with TRBD1. V lost 1 base, J lost 0 bases, and 4 bases stayed unmatched. Per the germline V gene, CDR1 is ENHRY and CDR2 is SYGVKD. CDR3 length: 17 residues. CDR3 bases: TGTGCCATCAGTGAGTTAGCACAGGGGGCAACTAATGAAAAACTGTTTTTT. Protein sequence: CAISELAQGATNEKLFF.

A word on this clone: The same CDR3 can be traced to other DNA sequences in this sample. CDR3 in amino acids: CASSLQGGGYTF. The CDR3 region has the DNA TGTGCCAGCAGTCTACAGGGAGGTGGCTACACCTTC. The V and J genes are TRBV27 and TRBJ1-2, with D possibly being TRBD1 (6 bases). Trimming left V 5 bases short and J 7 bases short, with 11 bases between. CDR1 and CDR2 from the germline V gene are MNHEY and SMNVEV (reference sequence). This CDR3 is built from 12 residues.

In DNA form, the CDR3 reads TGTGCCAGCAGTTTAGGAAGTCGGGGGCGCGGCAAAAACATTCAGTACTTC. Protein sequence: CASSLGSRGRGKNIQYF. This chain uses TRBV27 with TRBJ2-4; perhaps D is TRBD1 or TRBD2 (6 bases each). The V end lost 2 bases, the J end lost 3 bases, and 17 bases lay between the germline ends. Germline CDR1 and CDR2: MNHEY and SMNVEV (reference sequence). CDR3 length: 17 residues.

V usage is TRBV23-1 and J usage is TRBJ2-7, with 10 bases identical to TRBD2. TRBV23-1 is annotated as an ORF whose role is uncertain. The CDR3 has 15 residues. The junction had 5 bases not matched to a gene; V was cut back by 4 bases and J by 2 bases. The CDR3 loop is CASSLSGGITYEQYF. The DNA of the CDR3 is TGCGCCAGCAGTCTTAGCGGGGGGATTACCTACGAGCAGTACTTC.

The chain uses TRBV9 and TRBJ1-2, with D maybe TRBD1 (6 bases). Germline V gene data show CDR1 as SGDLS and CDR2 as YYNGEE. This CDR3 region has 16 residues. V was clipped by 5 bases and J by 2 bases, with 19 bases between them. The CDR3 DNA reads TGTGCCAGCAGTGGGGGCCCCAGACTACTGAACTATGGCTACACCTTC. Its protein is CASSGGPRLLNYGYTF.

In the case of this clone: A read error is possible here, since a much larger clone lies one base away. V and J are TRBV20-1 and TRBJ2-4; D tentatively reads TRBD1 or TRBD2 (5 bases each). The V end lost 8 bases, the J end lost 15 bases, and 17 bases lay between the germline ends. This CDR3 contains 10 residues. Germline V gene sequence: CDR1 DFQATT, CDR2 SNEGSKA (reference sequence). The CDR3 DNA is TGCAGTACCCGAGAGGGGCCCGTGTACTTC. Translating it yields CSTREGPVYF.

In nucleotides, the CDR3 is TGTGCCAGCAGTTTGCAGGGATCGAGCACTGAAGCTTTCTTT. Translated: CASSLQGSSTEAFF. The rearrangement joins TRBV27 to TRBJ1-1, with D perhaps TRBD1 (5 bases). There are 14 residues in the CDR3. CDR1 and CDR2 from the germline V gene are MNHEY and SMNVEV (reference sequence). With 3 bases removed from V and 4 bases from J, the gap between germline ends came to 12 bases.

The chain employs TRBV5-4 and TRBJ2-5, with a weak D call TRBD2 (6 bases). Germline lookup yields CDR1 SGHNT and CDR2 YYREEE (reference sequence). V lost 4 bases and J lost 5, with 15 bases in between. The CDR3 loop spans 14 amino acids. The CDR3 sequence is CASSPGGSSETQYF. In nucleotides, the CDR3 is TGTGCCAGCAGCCCCGGGGGTAGCAGCGAGACCCAGTACTTC.

The table lists this clone with a count of one. The rearrangement links TRBV4-1 to TRBJ2-1; 7 nucleotides agree with TRBD2. CDR1 and CDR2 from the germline V gene are MGHRA and YSYEKL. The J segment lost 2 bases and the V segment lost 4 bases, leaving 14 bases of the junction unmatched. CDR3 size: 18 residues. The CDR3 reads CASSPGAFGRDPYNEQFF. The CDR3 region has the DNA TGCGCCAGCAGCCCCGGGGCGTTTGGGAGGGACCCCTACAATGAGCAGTTCTTC.

This chain connects TRBV4-1 to TRBJ1-3; D gene unclear. The ends were cut back, 6 bases at V and 7 bases at J, with 16 bases in the middle. This CDR3 is 14 amino acids long. CDR1 is MGHRA and CDR2 is YSYEKL in the germline V gene. CDR3 protein: CASSLDGIGNTIYF. CDR3 sequence (DNA): TGCGCCAGCAGTCTAGACGGTATAGGGAACACCATATATTTT.

This chain connects TRBV7-2 to TRBJ2-7; D remains ambiguous. Per the germline V gene, CDR1 is SGHTA and CDR2 is FQGNSA. There are 13 residues in the CDR3. Trimming removed 5 bases from V and 3 bases from J, with 11 bases in between. The CDR3 DNA sequence: TGTGCCAGCAGCCCATCCCCCAGCTACGAGCAGTACTTC. This translates into CASSPSPSYEQYF.

This clone appeared once. V usage is TRBV6-5 and J usage is TRBJ1-1; D gene ambiguous. Germline-derived CDR1 and CDR2 are MNHEY and SVGAGI. V was trimmed by 2 bases and J by 2 bases, leaving 12 bases between them. CDR3 length: 15 residues. CDR3 sequence reads: CASSYTFAVNTEAFF. Here the CDR3 DNA reads TGTGCCAGCAGTTACACGTTCGCGGTCAACACTGAAGCTTTCTTT.

A word on this clone: The junction does not match germline at one end; this may be a read error. This chain connects TRBV29-1 to TRBJ2-1; 9 bases match TRBD1. Germline V gene lookup returns CDR1 SQVTM and CDR2 ANQGSEA. The CDR3 extends over 14 amino acids. CDR3: CSVEGRQGGNEQFF. The CDR3, as DNA: TGCAGCGTGGAAGGGCGACAGGGGGGCAATGAGCAGTTCTTC.